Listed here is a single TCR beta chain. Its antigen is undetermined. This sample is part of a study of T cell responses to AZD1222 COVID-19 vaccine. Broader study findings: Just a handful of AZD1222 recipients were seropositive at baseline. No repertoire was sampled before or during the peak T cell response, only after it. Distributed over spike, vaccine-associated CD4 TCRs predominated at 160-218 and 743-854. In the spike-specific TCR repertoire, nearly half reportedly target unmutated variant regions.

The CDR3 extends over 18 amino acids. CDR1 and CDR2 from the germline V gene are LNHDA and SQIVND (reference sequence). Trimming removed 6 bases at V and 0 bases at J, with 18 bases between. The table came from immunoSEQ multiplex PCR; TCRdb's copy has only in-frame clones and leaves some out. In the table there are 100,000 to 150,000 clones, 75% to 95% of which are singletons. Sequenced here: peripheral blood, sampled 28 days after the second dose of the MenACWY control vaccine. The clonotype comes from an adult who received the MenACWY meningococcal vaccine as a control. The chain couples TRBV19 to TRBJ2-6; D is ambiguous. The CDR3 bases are TGTGCCAGTAGCTATCCCCCAGGCCCCAGCTCTGGGGCCAACGTCCTGACTTTC. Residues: CASSYPPGPSSGANVLTF.